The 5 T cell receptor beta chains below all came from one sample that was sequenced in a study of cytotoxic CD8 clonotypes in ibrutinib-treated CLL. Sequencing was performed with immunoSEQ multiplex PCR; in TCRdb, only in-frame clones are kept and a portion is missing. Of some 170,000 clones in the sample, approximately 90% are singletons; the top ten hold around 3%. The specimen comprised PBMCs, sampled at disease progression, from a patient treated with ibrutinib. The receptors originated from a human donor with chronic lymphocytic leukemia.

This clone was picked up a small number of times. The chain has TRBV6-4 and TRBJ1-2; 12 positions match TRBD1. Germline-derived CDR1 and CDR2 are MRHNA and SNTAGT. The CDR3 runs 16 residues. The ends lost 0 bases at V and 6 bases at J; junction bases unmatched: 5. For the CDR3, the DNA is TGTGCCAGCAGTGACTCTGGGACAGGGGGCTGGAATGGCTACACCTTC. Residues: CASSDSGTGGWNGYTF.

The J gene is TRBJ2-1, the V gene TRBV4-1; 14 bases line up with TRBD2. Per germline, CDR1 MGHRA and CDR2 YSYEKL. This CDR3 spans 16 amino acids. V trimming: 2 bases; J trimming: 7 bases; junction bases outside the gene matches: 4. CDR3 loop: CASSQWGLAGDNEQFF. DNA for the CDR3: TGCGCCAGCAGCCAATGGGGACTAGCGGGAGATAATGAGCAGTTCTTC.

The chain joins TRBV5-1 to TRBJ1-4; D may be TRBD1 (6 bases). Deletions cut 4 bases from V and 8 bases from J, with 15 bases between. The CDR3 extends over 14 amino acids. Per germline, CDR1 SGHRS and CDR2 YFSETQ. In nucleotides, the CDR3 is TGCGCCAGCAGCCACAGGGATGTAGACGAAAAACTGTTTTTT. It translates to CASSHRDVDEKLFF.

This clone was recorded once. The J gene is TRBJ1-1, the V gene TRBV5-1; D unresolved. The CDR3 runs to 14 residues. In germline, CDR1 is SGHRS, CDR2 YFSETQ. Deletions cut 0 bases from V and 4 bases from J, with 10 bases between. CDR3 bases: TGCGCCAGCAGCTTGGTTGAAGCGATCACTGAAGCTTTCTTT. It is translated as CASSLVEAITEAFF.

This CDR3 is CASSPPGVWETQYF. Written as DNA, the CDR3 is TGTGCCAGCAGCCCCCCTGGGGTATGGGAGACCCAGTACTTC. The chain combines TRBV6-6 with TRBJ2-5; D remains unclear. Germline lookup yields CDR1 MNHNY and CDR2 SVGAGI (reference sequence). The CDR3 length is 14 residues. V lost 6 bases to trimming and J lost 5 bases, with 16 bases between them.